This is a list of T cell receptor beta chains from one sample in a study of CDR3 diversity in severe acne. TCRdb recomputed calls from the PCR reads with MiXCR, one row per CDR3 protein. The table records 65,000 to 95,000 distinct CDR3 sequences, over 40% of them present only once. Sequencing input: blood. The receptors stem from a male donor in good health, without acne. Both conserved end residues are part of each CDR3. D genes are given only for firm matches. Only part of the rows carry a size: once, few, many, or a class if the clone is expanded.

cdr3_aa	cdr3_nt	clone_size	j_call	cdr3_length	d_call	v_call
CSASPTGELFF	TGCAGTGCTAGCCCCACCGGGGAGCTGTTTTTT	-	TRBJ2-2	11	-	TRBV20-1
CASSLEQGADHETQYF	TGTGCCAGCAGCTTGGAGCAGGGGGCGGATCACGAGACCCAGTACTTC	-	TRBJ2-5	16	TRBD1	TRBV5-5
CASSLGTSGTSSYNEKLFF	TGTGCCAGCAGTTTGGGGACTAGCGGGACAAGCTCCTACAATGAAAAACTGTTTTTT	-	TRBJ1-4	19	-	TRBV12-3/TRBV12-4
CSARAKLAGLTDTRCF	TGCAGTGCTAGAGCGAAGCTAGCGGGACTCACAGATACGCGGTGTTTT	-	TRBJ2-3	16	TRBD2	TRBV20-1
CASNIRREFFTDTQYF	TGTGCCAGCAACATACGGCGGGAGTTTTTCACAGATACGCAGTATTTT	-	TRBJ2-3	16	TRBD2	TRBV7-9
CASSASERGRDTQYF	TGTGCCAGCAGCGCCTCGGAGCGGGGGAGGGATACGCAGTATTTT	-	TRBJ2-3	15	TRBD2	TRBV11-2
CASSAPFGQWTEAFF	TGTGCCAGCAGTGCTCCCTTTGGACAGTGGACTGAAGCTTTCTTT	many	TRBJ1-1	15	-	TRBV12-3/TRBV12-4
CASSLGLAGPLDGELFF	TGTGCCAGCAGCTTGGGACTAGCGGGTCCTCTCGACGGGGAGCTGTTTTTT	-	TRBJ2-2	17	TRBD2	TRBV7-6
CASGDSSTDTQYF	TGCGCCAGCGGGGACTCTAGCACAGATACGCAGTATTTT	many	TRBJ2-3	13	-	TRBV4-1
CASSKGGGPQPQHF	TGTGCCAGCAGCAAAGGCGGGGGGCCTCAGCCCCAGCATTTT	-	TRBJ1-5	14	-	TRBV9
CASSLGTSRAETQYF	TGTGCCAGCAGCCTGGGGACTAGCAGAGCGGAGACCCAGTACTTC	-	TRBJ2-5	15	TRBD2	TRBV7-9
CASSLGLYSSYEQYF	TGCGCCAGCAGCTTGGGGCTCTATAGCTCCTACGAGCAGTACTTC	-	TRBJ2-7	15	-	TRBV5-1
CASSNWGTGTYEQYF	TGTGCCAGTAGCAATTGGGGAACAGGAACCTACGAGCAGTACTTC	many	TRBJ2-7	15	-	TRBV19
CASSSRTSPGAYEQYF	TGCGCCAGCAGCTCCAGGACTAGCCCTGGGGCCTACGAGCAGTACTTC	-	TRBJ2-7	16	TRBD2	TRBV5-1